This is a list of T cell receptor beta chains from one sample in a study of CD4+ T cells in melanoma. Sequencing used immunoSEQ multiplex PCR; TCRdb keeps in-frame clones, though not all of them. In the table there are fewer than 150,000 clones, about nine tenths of which are singletons. Receptor source: a human donor with melanoma. Both conserved end residues are part of each CDR3. Fields, in order: V gene, D gene, J gene, CDR3 protein, CDR3 DNA. A D gene is named only where the DNA matches it firmly.

V: TRBV14
D: -
J: TRBJ1-1
CDR3: CASSQDLRNTEAFF
DNA: TGTGCCAGCAGCCAAGATTTACGGAACACTGAAGCTTTCTTT

V: TRBV6-5
D: -
J: TRBJ2-2
CDR3: CASSRSVSGELFF
DNA: TGTGCCAGCAGCCGGTCCGTCAGCGGGGAGCTGTTTTTT

V: TRBV5-1
D: -
J: TRBJ2-5
CDR3: CASRGFGTPQETQYF
DNA: TGCGCCAGCAGAGGGTTTGGTACGCCGCAAGAGACCCAGTACTTC

V: TRBV5-1
D: -
J: TRBJ1-1
CDR3: CASSLGRTVNTEAFF
DNA: TGCGCCAGCAGCTTGGGGAGAACAGTGAACACTGAAGCTTTCTTT

V: TRBV29-1
D: TRBD2
J: TRBJ2-1
CDR3: CSVVRRSAGGLNEQFF
DNA: TGCAGCGTTGTTCGTCGGTCAGCGGGGGGCCTCAATGAGCAGTTCTTC

V: TRBV27
D: -
J: TRBJ1-4
CDR3: CASSSRQLTNEKLFF
DNA: TGTGCCAGCAGTTCGCGACAGCTCACTAATGAAAAACTGTTTTTT

V: TRBV7-3
D: TRBD2
J: TRBJ2-3
CDR3: CASSLGTNPLSTDTQYF
DNA: TGTGCCAGCAGCCTCGGGACTAATCCACTTAGCACAGATACGCAGTATTTT

V: TRBV19
D: -
J: TRBJ1-3
CDR3: CASSMAKGNTIYF
DNA: TGTGCCAGTAGTATGGCCAAAGGAAACACCATATATTTT

V: TRBV27
D: -
J: TRBJ2-7
CDR3: CASGYTNSYEQYF
DNA: TGTGCCAGCGGATACACCAACTCCTACGAGCAGTACTTC

V: TRBV19
D: -
J: TRBJ1-1
CDR3: CASQTSGNTEAFF
DNA: TGTGCCAGCCAAACCAGTGGGAACACTGAAGCTTTCTTT

V: TRBV7-2
D: TRBD1
J: TRBJ1-2
CDR3: CASSPIGFRTGLTF
DNA: TGTGCCAGCAGTCCTATCGGGTTTCGGACAGGGTTAACCTTC

V: TRBV5-5
D: -
J: TRBJ1-6
CDR3: CASSLPTHSPLHF
DNA: TGTGCCAGCAGCTTACCGACCCATTCACCCCTCCACTTT

V: TRBV29-1
D: -
J: TRBJ1-1
CDR3: CSGREGGTEAFF
DNA: TGCAGCGGCAGGGAAGGAGGCACTGAAGCTTTCTTT

V: TRBV18
D: -
J: TRBJ2-5
CDR3: CASSRLTQETQYF
DNA: TGTGCCAGCTCACGGCTTACTCAAGAGACCCAGTACTTC

V: TRBV9
D: TRBD2
J: TRBJ2-1
CDR3: CASSVLSGGSPNEQFF
DNA: TGTGCCAGCAGCGTGTTAAGCGGGGGGTCGCCCAATGAGCAGTTCTTC

V: TRBV6-5
D: -
J: TRBJ2-2
CDR3: CASSYRRINTGELFF
DNA: TGTGCCAGCAGTTACAGAAGAATTAACACCGGGGAGCTGTTTTTT

V: TRBV18
D: TRBD1
J: TRBJ2-2
CDR3: CASSPGTGDTGELFF
DNA: TGTGCCAGCTCACCAGGGACAGGGGATACCGGGGAGCTGTTTTTT

V: TRBV11-2
D: -
J: TRBJ2-7
CDR3: CASRIWGTLSYEQYF
DNA: TGTGCCAGCAGGATCTGGGGGACATTGTCCTACGAGCAGTACTTC

V: TRBV7-6
D: -
J: TRBJ1-4
CDR3: CASSLARGNEKLFF
DNA: TGTGCCAGCAGCTTAGCGAGGGGTAATGAAAAACTGTTTTTT

V: TRBV10-2
D: -
J: TRBJ2-7
CDR3: CASSEPSGATYEQYF
DNA: TGCGCCAGCAGTGAACCCTCGGGGGCTACCTACGAGCAGTACTTC

V: TRBV25-1
D: -
J: TRBJ1-2
CDR3: CASSDGNRYGYTF
DNA: TGTGCCAGCAGTGATGGGAACCGCTATGGCTACACCTTC

V: TRBV7-9
D: -
J: TRBJ2-1
CDR3: CASSLDAVVGDEQFF
DNA: TGTGCCAGCAGCTTAGATGCTGTGGTTGGGGATGAGCAGTTCTTC

V: TRBV11-2
D: -
J: TRBJ1-2
CDR3: CASSPDRNYGYTF
DNA: TGTGCCAGCAGCCCGGACCGTAACTATGGCTACACCTTC